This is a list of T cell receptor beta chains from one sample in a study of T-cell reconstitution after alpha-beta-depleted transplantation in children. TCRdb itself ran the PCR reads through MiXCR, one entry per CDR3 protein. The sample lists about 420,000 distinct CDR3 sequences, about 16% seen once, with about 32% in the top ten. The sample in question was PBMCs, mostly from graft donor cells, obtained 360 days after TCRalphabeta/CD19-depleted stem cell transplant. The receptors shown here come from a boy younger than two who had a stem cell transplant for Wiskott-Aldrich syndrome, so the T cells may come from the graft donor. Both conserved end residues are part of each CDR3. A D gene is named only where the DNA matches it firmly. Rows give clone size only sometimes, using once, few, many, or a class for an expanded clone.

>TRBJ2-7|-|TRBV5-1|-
CASSAGQKPYEQYF
TGCGCCAGCAGCGCGGGACAGAAACCCTACGAGCAGTACTTC
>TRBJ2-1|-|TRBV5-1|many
CASSKDRSSYNEQFF
TGCGCCAGCAGCAAGGACCGAAGCTCCTACAATGAGCAGTTCTTC
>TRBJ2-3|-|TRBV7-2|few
CASSFYSLTDTQYF
TGTGCCAGCAGCTTTTACTCCCTCACAGATACGCAGTATTTT
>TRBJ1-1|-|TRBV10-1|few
CASSGPNTEAFF
TGCGCCAGCAGTGGTCCGAACACTGAAGCTTTCTTT
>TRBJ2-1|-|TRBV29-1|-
CSVDQRSSYNEQFF
TGCAGCGTTGATCAACGGAGCTCCTACAATGAGCAGTTCTTC
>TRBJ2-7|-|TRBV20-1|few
CSAIDSRNSYEQYF
TGCAGTGCTATAGACAGCCGCAACTCCTACGAGCAGTACTTC
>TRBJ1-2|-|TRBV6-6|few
CASGHGYGYTF
TGTGCCAGCGGCCACGGTTATGGCTACACCTTC
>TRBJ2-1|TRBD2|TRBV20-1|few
CSATESSGGAYNEQFF
TGCAGTGCGACCGAAAGTAGCGGGGGCGCCTACAATGAGCAGTTCTTC
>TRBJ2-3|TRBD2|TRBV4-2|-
CASSRRTGLAGHYPSTDTQYF
TGTGCCAGCAGCCGTAGAACCGGACTAGCGGGCCATTATCCTAGCACAGATACGCAGTATTTT
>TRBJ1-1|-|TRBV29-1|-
CSVSDGVTEAFF
TGCAGCGTTTCGGACGGCGTGACCGAAGCTTTCTTT
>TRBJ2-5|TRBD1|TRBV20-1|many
CSASRGRGETQYF
TGCAGTGCTAGCAGGGGGCGTGGGGAGACCCAGTACTTC
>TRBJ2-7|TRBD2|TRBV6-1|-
CASRSGGAPYEQYF
TGTGCCAGCCGTAGCGGGGGGGCCCCCTACGAGCAGTACTTC
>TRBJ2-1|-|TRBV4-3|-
CASSQGLTYNEQFF
TGCGCCAGCAGCCAGGGACTCACCTACAATGAGCAGTTCTTC
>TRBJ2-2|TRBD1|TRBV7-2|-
CASRRDTGGTGELFF
TGTGCCAGCAGAAGGGATACAGGGGGCACCGGGGAGCTGTTTTTT